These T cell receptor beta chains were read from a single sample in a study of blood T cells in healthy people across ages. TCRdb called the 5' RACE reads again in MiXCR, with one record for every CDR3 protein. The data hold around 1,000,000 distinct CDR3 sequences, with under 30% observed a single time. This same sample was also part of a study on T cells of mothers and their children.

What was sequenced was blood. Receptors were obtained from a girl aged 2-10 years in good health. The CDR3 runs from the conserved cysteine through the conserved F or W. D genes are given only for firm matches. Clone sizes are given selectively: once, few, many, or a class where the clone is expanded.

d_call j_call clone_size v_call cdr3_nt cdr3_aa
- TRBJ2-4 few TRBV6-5 TGTGCCAGCAGTTACTCGAGGGGTGGTGGAAACATTCAGTACTTC CASSYSRGGGNIQYF
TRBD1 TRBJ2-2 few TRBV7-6 TGTGCCAGCAGCTTAGCACTACAGGGGTTCACCGGGGAGCTGTTTTTT CASSLALQGFTGELFF
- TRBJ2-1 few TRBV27 TGTGCCAGCAGGTACACGACTAGCTACAATGAGCAGTTCTTC CASRYTTSYNEQFF
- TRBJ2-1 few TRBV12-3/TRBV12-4 TGTGCCAGCAGTAACTCGGATGAGCAGTTCTTC CASSNSDEQFF
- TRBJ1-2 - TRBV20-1 TGCAGTGCTAGAGAACCCCGGGAGGTTGGTTTTGGCTACACCTTC CSAREPREVGFGYTF
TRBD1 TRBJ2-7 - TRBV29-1 TGCAGCGTTGACGAGGGGGCCTCCTACGAGCAGTACTTC CSVDEGASYEQYF
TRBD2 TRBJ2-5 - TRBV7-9 TGTGCCAGCAGCTTCCCCGGGACTAGCAGAGAGACCCAGTACTTC CASSFPGTSRETQYF
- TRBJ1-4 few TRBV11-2 TGTGCCAGCAGCTTAGAGGACCCCGGTGAAAAACTGTTTTTT CASSLEDPGEKLFF
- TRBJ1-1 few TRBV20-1 TGCAGTGCTAGGGAAGTAGTAGGATTGAACACTGAAGCTTTCTTT CSAREVVGLNTEAFF
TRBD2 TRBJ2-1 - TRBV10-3 TGTGCCATCAGTGAGTCTGGCGGACTAGCGGCGTCCAATGAGCAGTTCTTC CAISESGGLAASNEQFF
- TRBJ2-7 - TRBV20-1 TGCAGTGCTCCCCCAACCTACGAGCAGTACTTC CSAPPTYEQYF
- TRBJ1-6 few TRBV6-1 TGTGCCAGCAACTCCGCACCCCTCCACTTT CASNSAPLHF
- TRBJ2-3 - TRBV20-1 TGCAGTGCTAGAGATATCTCCCGGATCCTAGGTGATACGCAGTATTTT CSARDISRILGDTQYF
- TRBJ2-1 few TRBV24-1 TGTGCCACCAGTGATTTGGTAACAGGAGGCAATGAGCAGTTCTTC CATSDLVTGGNEQFF
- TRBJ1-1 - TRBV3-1 TGTGCCAGCAGCCAGAGGTCTGGGGACACTGAAGCTTTCTTT CASSQRSGDTEAFF
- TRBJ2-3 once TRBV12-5 TGTGCTAGTGTCTTACTACGGGGCTTCACAGATACGAAGTATTTT CASVLLRGFTDTKYF
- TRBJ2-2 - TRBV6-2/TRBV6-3 TGTGCCAGCAGACCTGGGGGCGGCACCGGGGAGCTGTTTTTT CASRPGGGTGELFF
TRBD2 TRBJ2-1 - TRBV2 TGTGCCAGCAGTGACTTCTTGCGGGGGGGCCTCAATGAGCAGTTCTTC CASSDFLRGGLNEQFF
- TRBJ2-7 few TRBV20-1 TGCAGTACTAGTACCCGTGGCCCCTACGAGCAGTACTTC CSTSTRGPYEQYF
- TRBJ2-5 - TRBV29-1 TGCAGCGTAAACGCCGGCATTTGGGAGCAGTACTTC CSVNAGIWEQYF
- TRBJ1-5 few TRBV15 TGTGCCACCAGCAGAGGTCAGGTGTCTGGGCCCCAGCATTTT CATSRGQVSGPQHF
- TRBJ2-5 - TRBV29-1 TGCAGCGTTGTGAGGTCCCTAAAAGAGGGGGAGACCCAGTACTTC CSVVRSLKEGETQYF
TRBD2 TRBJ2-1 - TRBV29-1 TGCAGCGTTGAAACTAGCGGGAGTGGCTATGAGCAGTTCTTC CSVETSGSGYEQFF
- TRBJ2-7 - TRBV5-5 TGTGCCAGCAGCTTGTCAGTGTTGCAAACGTCCTACGAGCAGTACTTC CASSLSVLQTSYEQYF
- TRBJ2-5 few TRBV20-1 TGCAGTGCTAGAATGGACAGTCAAGAGACCCAGTACTTC CSARMDSQETQYF
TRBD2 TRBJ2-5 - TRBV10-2 TGCGCCAGCAGTGAGAGACTAGCGGGAACTCAAGAGACCCAGTACTTC CASSERLAGTQETQYF
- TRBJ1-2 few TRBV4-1 TGCGCCAGCAGCCAAGATTTACTGGGGGACTATGGCTACACCTTC CASSQDLLGDYGYTF
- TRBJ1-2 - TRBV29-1 TGCAGCGTAGGACCTTACACCTTC CSVGPYTF
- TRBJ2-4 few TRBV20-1 TGCAGTGCCGACTCAGGGAGAGAAGCCAAAAACATTCAGTACTTC CSADSGREAKNIQYF
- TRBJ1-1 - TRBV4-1 TGCGCCAGCAGCCAAGATCGGGGGCAGACGGAAGCTTTCTTT CASSQDRGQTEAFF
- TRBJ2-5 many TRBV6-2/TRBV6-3 TGTGCCAGCAGTCCCCGACTAGATTCGCAACAGTACTTC CASSPRLDSQQYF
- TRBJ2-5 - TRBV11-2 TGTGCCAGCAGCTCCCTGCGCGCAGAGTTCTTC CASSSLRAEFF
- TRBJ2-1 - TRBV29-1 TGCAGCGTAAGGAAAATCTCCTACAATGAGCAGTTCTTC CSVRKISYNEQFF
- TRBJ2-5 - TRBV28 TGTGCCAGCAGTTCCTATAAAGAGACCCAGTACTTC CASSSYKETQYF
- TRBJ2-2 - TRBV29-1 TGCAGCGTTGGGAACACCGGGGAGCTGTTTTTT CSVGNTGELFF
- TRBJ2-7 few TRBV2 TGTGCCAGCAGTGTTTCTGGCTCCCTCTACGAGCAGTACTTC CASSVSGSLYEQYF
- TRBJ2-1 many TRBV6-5 TGTGCCAGCAGAACAGGGGAGGCCTACAATGAGCAGTTCTTC CASRTGEAYNEQFF
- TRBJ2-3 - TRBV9 TGTGCCAGCAGCGTAGGAAGTGTGGGGTCAGATACGCAGTATTTT CASSVGSVGSDTQYF
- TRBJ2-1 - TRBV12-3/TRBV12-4 TGTGCCAGCAGCCCCCTTTTTGGGGAGAGCTCCTACAATGAGCAGTTCTTC CASSPLFGESSYNEQFF
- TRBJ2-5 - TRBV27 TGTGCCAGCAGAAGGGGGGGATGGGAGACCCAGTACTTC CASRRGGWETQYF
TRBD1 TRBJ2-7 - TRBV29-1 TGCAGCGTTAGGACAGGGTGGCATTACGAGCAGTACTTC CSVRTGWHYEQYF
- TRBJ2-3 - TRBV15 TGCGCCACCAGCAGAGATTACGGGCCAGATACGCAGTATTTT CATSRDYGPDTQYF
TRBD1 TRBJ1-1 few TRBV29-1 TGCAGCGGCACAGGGGGACGCGAAGCTTTCTTT CSGTGGREAFF
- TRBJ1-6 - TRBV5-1 TGCGCCAGCAGCCAAGGACTTTCTAGCGGTTCACCCCTCCACTTT CASSQGLSSGSPLHF
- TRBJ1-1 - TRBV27 TGTGCCAGCAGAACTACCGGGGGGAACACTGAAGCTTTCTTT CASRTTGGNTEAFF
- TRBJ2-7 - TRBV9 TGTGCCAGCAGCCCGGCGAATAATGACCCCTACGAGCAGTACTTC CASSPANNDPYEQYF
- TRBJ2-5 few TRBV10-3 TGTGCCATCAGTGGGAAACAGGGTGACCAAGAGACCCAGTACTTC CAISGKQGDQETQYF
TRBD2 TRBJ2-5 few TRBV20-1 TGCAGTCCCACTAGCGGGAGGGCCGGGGAGACCCAGTACTTC CSPTSGRAGETQYF
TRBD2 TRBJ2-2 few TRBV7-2 TGTGCCAGCAGCCCCCGGTCGGCGGGAGGAATCGGGGAGCTGTTTTTT CASSPRSAGGIGELFF
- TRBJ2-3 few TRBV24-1 TGTGCCACCAGTCGGGGTAGTCGGACAGATACGCAGTATTTT CATSRGSRTDTQYF
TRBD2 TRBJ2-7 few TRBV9 TGTGCCAGCAGCGTAGGTAAAGCGGGAGCAGTCTACGAGCAGTACTTC CASSVGKAGAVYEQYF
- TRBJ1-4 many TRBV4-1 TGCGCCAGCAGCCTGACAGCGAATGAAAAACTGTTTTTT CASSLTANEKLFF